Below are 20 T cell receptor beta chains sequenced from a single sample in a study of cytomegalovirus exposure and HLA in healthy donors. Both 60 Vbeta primers and 13 Jbeta primers went into the PCR. Produced via immunoSEQ multiplex PCR; TCRdb's table is partial and in-frame only. This sample yields 150,000 to 200,000 clones, of which approximately 80% are seen a single time; roughly 6.7% belongs to the top ten. Sequenced: PBMCs. These receptors were obtained from a man in his fifties in good health and CMV-seropositive.

The rearrangement links TRBV6-5 to TRBJ2-7; 7 nucleotides agree with TRBD1. Germline CDR1 and CDR2: MNHEY and SVGAGI. Germline trimming cut 5 bases from V and 4 bases from J; bases unmatched to any gene: 5. The CDR3 is 13 amino acids. CDR3 in amino acids: CASSPRQGYEQYV. The DNA for the CDR3 is TGTGCCAGCAGTCCGCGACAGGGATACGAGCAGTACGTC.

The J gene is TRBJ2-3, the V gene TRBV5-1; 13 bases are a match to TRBD2. Germline CDR1 and CDR2: SGHRS and YFSETQ. The CDR3 sequence is 19 residues long. The trim removed 0 bases at V and 0 bases at J, leaving 7 bases unmatched. CDR3: CASSLGGLAGVSSTDTQYF. DNA of the CDR3: TGCGCCAGCAGCTTGGGCGGACTAGCGGGAGTTTCTAGCACAGATACGCAGTATTTT.

The V and J genes are TRBV4-2 and TRBJ1-5; D is uncertain. Trimming removed 1 base at V and 9 bases at J, with 7 bases between. Germline V gives CDR1 LGHNA, CDR2 YNFKEQ. The CDR3 sequence is 12 residues long. CDR3 residues: CASSQGAGPQHF. CDR3 sequence (DNA): TGTGCCAGCAGCCAAGGAGCCGGGCCCCAGCATTTT.

The rearrangement links TRBV19 to TRBJ2-5, with TRBD2 matching over 15 bases. The length of the CDR3 is 13 residues. V lost 10 bases, J lost 10 bases, and 7 bases stayed unmatched. Germline CDR1 LNHDA, CDR2 SQIVND (reference sequence). CDR3 amino acids: CATGLAGGRDQYF. CDR3 nucleotides: TGTGCCACAGGACTAGCGGGGGGGCGGGACCAGTACTTC.

CDR3 loop: CASSQGDAGRVQETQYF. In DNA form, the CDR3 reads TGTGCCAGCAGCCAAGGGGATGCGGGAAGGGTCCAAGAGACCCAGTACTTC. The chain is built from TRBV4-2 and TRBJ2-5, with D tentatively TRBD2 (6 bases). Germline loops: CDR1 LGHNA, CDR2 YNFKEQ. V dropped 1 base and J dropped 1 base, with 16 bases sitting between them. The CDR3 sequence is 17 residues long.

V usage is TRBV14 and J usage is TRBJ1-1; 9 bases are shared with TRBD1. With V trimmed by 6 bases and J by 3 bases, 8 bases remained unmatched. The CDR3 totals 15 residues. Germline V gene data show CDR1 as SGHDN and CDR2 as FVKESK. The CDR3 region has the DNA TGTGCCAGCAGTTCAGAGGGGACAGGGTACACTGAAGCTTTCTTT. This sequence encodes CASSSEGTGYTEAFF.

This clone turned up a few times. J is TRBJ1-1 and V is TRBV5-1; D may be TRBD1 (6 bases). The CDR3 is made up of 15 amino acids. Trimming shortened V by 3 bases and J by 2 bases, and 14 bases separated the two germline ends. Germline-derived CDR1 and CDR2 are SGHRS and YFSETQ. CDR3 coding DNA: TGCGCCAGCAGCTACTCCGGGACAACCAACACTGAAGCTTTCTTT. It codes for CASSYSGTTNTEAFF. Together with reference TRBV5-1 and TRBJ1-1, the CDR3 gives the full variable domain: KAGVTQTPRYLIKTRGQQVTLSCSPISGHRSVSWYQQTPGQGLQFLFEYFSETQRNKGNFPGRFSGRQFSNSRSEMNVSTLELGDSALYLCASSYSGTTNTEAFFGQGTRLTVV.

This clone came up once. This chain joins TRBV2 and TRBJ1-6, with D possibly being TRBD1 (5 bases). In germline, CDR1 is SNHLY, CDR2 FYNNEI. The CDR3 sequence is 15 residues long. Trimming shortened V by 3 bases and J by 5 bases, and 11 bases separated the two germline ends. This chain's CDR3 is CASSERQYNNSPLHF. For the CDR3, the DNA is TGTGCCAGCAGTGAGCGACAGTATAATAATTCACCCCTCCACTTT.

J is TRBJ2-1 and V is TRBV6-5; 14 bases fit TRBD2. Trimming took 4 bases from V and 15 from J; bases not matched to a gene: 11. CDR1 is MNHEY and CDR2 is SVGAGI in the germline V gene. CDR3 size: 15 residues. The CDR3 DNA is TGTGCCAGCAGTTCCACGGGACTAGCGGGAGAGTTTTTGTTCTTC. The encoded protein is CASSSTGLAGEFLFF.

This clone was recorded once. The chain combines TRBV5-1 with TRBJ2-1, with a possible D match to TRBD2 (6 bases). This CDR3 has 12 residues. CDR1 is SGHRS, CDR2 YFSETQ, per germline. Trimming removed 0 bases from V and 9 bases from J, with 7 bases in between. The CDR3 sequence is CASSLGRGEQFF. The CDR3 DNA follows: TGCGCCAGCAGCTTGGGGCGGGGTGAGCAGTTCTTC.

The genes are TRBV11-3 and TRBJ2-3, with 10 bases fitting TRBD2. Looked up from germline, CDR1 is SGHNT and CDR2 is YENEEA. CDR3 length: 18 residues. The V gene end was trimmed by 3 bases and the J gene end by 1 base; junction bases not matched to a gene: 10. CDR3 protein: CASSLVVGLASGTDTQYF. In nucleotides, the CDR3 is TGTGCCAGCAGCTTGGTAGTGGGACTAGCGAGTGGCACAGATACGCAGTATTTT.

This chain connects TRBV18 to TRBJ2-5, with 7 nucleotides matching TRBD2. The CDR3 consists of 15 residues. The V gene end was trimmed by 6 bases and the J gene end by 2 bases; junction bases not matched to a gene: 9. CDR1 and CDR2 (germline): KGHSH, LQKENI. The CDR3 spells CASSSQGGDQETQYF. In DNA form, the CDR3 reads TGTGCCAGCTCCTCCCAGGGAGGGGATCAAGAGACCCAGTACTTC.

CDR3 in amino acids: CASSVGQFGNQPQHF. The CDR3 DNA is TGTGCCAGTAGTGTTGGACAGTTTGGCAATCAGCCCCAGCATTTT. The chain couples TRBV19 to TRBJ1-5; tentatively, D is TRBD1 (6 bases). The CDR3 extends over 15 amino acids. Trimming stripped 5 bases from V and 2 bases from J, with 13 bases between. Germline V gene lookup returns CDR1 LNHDA and CDR2 SQIVND (reference sequence).

The rearrangement uses TRBV10-1 and TRBJ2-2, with TRBD2 matching 12 bases. The germline CDR1 and CDR2 sequences are WNHNN and SYGVQD (reference sequence). Trimming cost V 0 bases and J 8 bases; bases outside gene matches: 1. CDR3 length: 15 amino acids. This CDR3 is CASSESTSGRGELFF. CDR3 in DNA: TGCGCCAGCAGTGAGTCGACTAGCGGGAGAGGGGAGCTGTTTTTT.

The chain couples TRBV10-3 to TRBJ1-4; TRBD1 matches 9 bases. Germline lookup yields CDR1 ENHRY and CDR2 SYGVKD. The CDR3 is 14 amino acids. The V gene end was trimmed by 5 bases and the J gene end by 8 bases; junction bases not matched to a gene: 6. The CDR3 loop is CAISPGQGDEKLFF. The CDR3 DNA reads as TGTGCCATCAGTCCGGGACAGGGCGACGAAAAACTGTTTTTT.

The chain links TRBV29-1 to TRBJ2-1, with 12 positions matching TRBD2. CDR1 and CDR2 from the germline V gene are SQVTM and ANQGSEA. The trim removed 6 bases at V and 9 bases at J, leaving 9 bases unmatched. CDR3 length: 14 residues. The CDR3 sequence: CSVSGGLAGPEQFF. The CDR3 DNA sequence: TGCAGCGTGAGTGGAGGACTAGCGGGACCTGAGCAGTTCTTC.

This rearrangement joins TRBV7-8 to TRBJ1-5, with D unresolved. Trimming left V 1 base short and J 4 bases short, with 8 bases between. Germline V gene data show CDR1 as SGHVS and CDR2 as FQNEAQ. CDR3 length: 14 amino acids. In nucleotides, the CDR3 is TGTGCCAGCAGCTTAGGCCTCAGAAATCAGCCCCAGCATTTT. Protein product: CASSLGLRNQPQHF.

The chain uses TRBV29-1 and TRBJ1-2; no definite D call. The V gene lost 4 bases and the J gene lost 0 bases, with 6 bases spanning the gap. Germline CDR1 and CDR2: SQVTM and ANQGSEA. The CDR3 loop spans 12 amino acids. The CDR3 coding sequence is TGCAGCGTTGGCGGGTCTAACTATGGCTACACCTTC. Protein: CSVGGSNYGYTF.

The rearrangement uses TRBV19 and TRBJ1-1, with a tentative D call TRBD1 (5 bases). Germline V gives CDR1 LNHDA, CDR2 SQIVND (reference sequence). CDR3 length equals 10 residues. The V end lost 10 bases, the J end lost 6 bases, and 9 bases lay between the germline ends. CDR3 sequence reads: CATSGPEAFF. DNA of the CDR3: TGTGCCACCTCAGGGCCTGAAGCTTTCTTT. Filled out from reference TRBV19 and TRBJ1-1, the complete variable domain reads DGGITQSPKYLFRKEGQNVTLSCEQNLNHDAMYWYRQDPGQGLRLIYYSQIVNDFQKGDIAEGYSVSREKKESFPLTVTSAQKNPTAFYLCATSGPEAFFGQGTRLTVV.

The rearrangement uses TRBV27 and TRBJ2-1, with 12 bases that match TRBD2. This CDR3 has 16 amino acids. CDR1 and CDR2 (germline): MNHEY, SMNVEV (reference sequence). V lost 7 bases, J lost 8 bases, and 12 bases stayed unmatched. This chain's CDR3 is CASNSLAGGYGDEQFF. Written as DNA, the CDR3 is TGTGCCAGCAACTCGCTAGCGGGGGGGTATGGTGATGAGCAGTTCTTC.